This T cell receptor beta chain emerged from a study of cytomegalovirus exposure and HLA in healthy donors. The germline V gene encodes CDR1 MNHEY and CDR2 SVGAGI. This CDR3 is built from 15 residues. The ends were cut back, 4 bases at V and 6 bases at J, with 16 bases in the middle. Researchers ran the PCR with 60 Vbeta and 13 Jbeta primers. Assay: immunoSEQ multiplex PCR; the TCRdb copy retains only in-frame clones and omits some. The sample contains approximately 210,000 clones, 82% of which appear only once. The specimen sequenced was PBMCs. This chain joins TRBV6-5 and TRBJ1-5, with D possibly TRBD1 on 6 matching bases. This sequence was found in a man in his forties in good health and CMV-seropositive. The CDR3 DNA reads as TGTGCCAGCAGTTTCACAGGGATATACGGTCAGCCCCAGCATTTT. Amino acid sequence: CASSFTGIYGQPQHF.